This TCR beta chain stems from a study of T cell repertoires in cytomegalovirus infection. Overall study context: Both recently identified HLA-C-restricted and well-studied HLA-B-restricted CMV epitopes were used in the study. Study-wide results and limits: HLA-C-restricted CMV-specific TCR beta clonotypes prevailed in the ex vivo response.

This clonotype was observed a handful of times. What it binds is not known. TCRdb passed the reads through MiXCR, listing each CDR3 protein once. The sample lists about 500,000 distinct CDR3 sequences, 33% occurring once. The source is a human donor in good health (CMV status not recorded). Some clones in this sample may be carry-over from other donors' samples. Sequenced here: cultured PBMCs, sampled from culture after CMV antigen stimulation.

The CDR3 DNA is TGTGCCAGCAGCCAAGAAGACGGTCCTGAAGCTTTCTTT. Translated: CASSQEDGPEAFF. The chain combines TRBV3-1 with TRBJ1-1; D uncertain. With 0 bases removed from V and 6 bases from J, the gap between germline ends came to 8 bases. Germline V CDR1 and CDR2: LGHDT, YNNKEL (reference sequence). The CDR3 extends over 13 amino acids.